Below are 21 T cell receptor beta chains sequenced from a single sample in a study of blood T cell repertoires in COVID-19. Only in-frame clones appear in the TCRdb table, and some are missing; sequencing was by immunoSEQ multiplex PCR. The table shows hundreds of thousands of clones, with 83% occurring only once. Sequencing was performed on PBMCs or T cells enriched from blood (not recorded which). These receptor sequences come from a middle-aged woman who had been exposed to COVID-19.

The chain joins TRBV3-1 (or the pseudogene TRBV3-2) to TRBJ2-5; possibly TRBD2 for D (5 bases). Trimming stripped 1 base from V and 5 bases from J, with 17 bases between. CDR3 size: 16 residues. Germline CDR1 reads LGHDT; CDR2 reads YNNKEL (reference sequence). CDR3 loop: CASSQGAGAGFETQYF. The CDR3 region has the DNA TGTGCCAGCAGCCAAGGAGCAGGCGCGGGTTTCGAGACCCAGTACTTC.

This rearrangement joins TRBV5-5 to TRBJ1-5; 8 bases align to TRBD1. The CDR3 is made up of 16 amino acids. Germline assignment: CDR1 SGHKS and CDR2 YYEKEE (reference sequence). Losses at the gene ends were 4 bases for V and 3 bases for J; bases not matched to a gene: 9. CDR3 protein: CASSHQGAQDNQPQHF. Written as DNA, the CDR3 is TGTGCCAGCAGCCACCAGGGGGCGCAGGACAATCAGCCCCAGCATTTT.

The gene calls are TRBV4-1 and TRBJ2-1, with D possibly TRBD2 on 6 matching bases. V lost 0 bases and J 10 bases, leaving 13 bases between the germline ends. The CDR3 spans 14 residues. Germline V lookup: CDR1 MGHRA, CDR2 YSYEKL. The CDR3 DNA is TGCGCCAGCAGCCAAGATGTACGGGGGTGGGAGCAGTTCTTC. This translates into CASSQDVRGWEQFF.

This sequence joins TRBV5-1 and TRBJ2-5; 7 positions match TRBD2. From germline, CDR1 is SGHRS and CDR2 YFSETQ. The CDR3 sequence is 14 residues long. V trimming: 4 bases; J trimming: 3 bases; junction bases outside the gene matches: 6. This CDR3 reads CASSPHGGEETQYF. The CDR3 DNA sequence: TGCGCCAGCAGCCCTCATGGGGGGGAAGAGACCCAGTACTTC.

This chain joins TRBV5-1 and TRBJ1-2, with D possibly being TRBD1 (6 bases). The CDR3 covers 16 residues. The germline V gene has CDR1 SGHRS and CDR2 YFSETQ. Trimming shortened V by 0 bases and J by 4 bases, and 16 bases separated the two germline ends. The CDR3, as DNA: TGCGCCAGCAGCTTGGCCAGTCCAGTGGGGGCCTATGGCTACACCTTC. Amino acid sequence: CASSLASPVGAYGYTF.

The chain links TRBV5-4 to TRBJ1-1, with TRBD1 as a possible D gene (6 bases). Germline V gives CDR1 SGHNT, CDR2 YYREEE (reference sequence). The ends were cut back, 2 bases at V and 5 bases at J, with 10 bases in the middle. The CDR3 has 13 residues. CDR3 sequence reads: CASSFEGTTEAFF. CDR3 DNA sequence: TGTGCCAGCAGCTTCGAGGGGACAACTGAAGCTTTCTTT. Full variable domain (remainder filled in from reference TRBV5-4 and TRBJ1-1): ETGVTQSPTHLIKTRGQQVTLRCSSQSGHNTVSWYQQALGQGPQFIFQYYREEENGRGNFPPRFSGLQFPNYSSELNVNALELDDSALYLCASSFEGTTEAFFGQGTRLTVV.

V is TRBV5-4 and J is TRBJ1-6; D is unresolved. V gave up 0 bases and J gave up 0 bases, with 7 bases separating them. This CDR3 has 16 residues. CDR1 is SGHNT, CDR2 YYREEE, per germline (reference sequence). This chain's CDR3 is CASSLGAPSYNSPLHF. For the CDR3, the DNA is TGTGCCAGCAGCTTGGGGGCCCCCTCCTATAATTCACCCCTCCACTTT.

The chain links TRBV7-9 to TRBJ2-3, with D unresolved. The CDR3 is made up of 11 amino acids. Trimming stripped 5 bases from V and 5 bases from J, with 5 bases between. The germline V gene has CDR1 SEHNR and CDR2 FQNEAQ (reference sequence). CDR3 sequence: CASSTEDTQYF. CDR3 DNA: TGTGCCAGCAGCACAGAAGATACGCAGTATTTT. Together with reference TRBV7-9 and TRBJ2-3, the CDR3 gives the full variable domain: DTGVSQNPRHKITKRGQNVTFRCDPISEHNRLYWYRQTLGQGPEFLTYFQNEAQLEKSRLLSDRFSAERPKGSFSTLEIQRTEQGDSAMYLCASSTEDTQYFGPGTRLTVL.

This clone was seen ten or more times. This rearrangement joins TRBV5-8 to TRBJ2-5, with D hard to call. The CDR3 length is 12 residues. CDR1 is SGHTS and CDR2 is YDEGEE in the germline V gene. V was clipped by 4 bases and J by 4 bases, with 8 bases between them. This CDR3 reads CASSPIRETQYF. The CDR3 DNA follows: TGTGCCAGCAGCCCGATCAGAGAGACCCAGTACTTC. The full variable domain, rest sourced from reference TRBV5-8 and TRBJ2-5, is EAGVTQSPTHLIKTRGQQATLRCSPISGHTSVYWYQQALGLGLQFLLWYDEGEERNRGNFPPRFSGRQFPNYSSELNVNALELEDSALYLCASSPIRETQYFGPGTRLLVL.

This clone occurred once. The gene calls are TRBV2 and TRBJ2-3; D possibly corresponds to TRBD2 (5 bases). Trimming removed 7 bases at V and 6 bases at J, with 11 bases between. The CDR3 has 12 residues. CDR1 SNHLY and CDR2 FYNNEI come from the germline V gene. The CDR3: CASTGVGDTQYF. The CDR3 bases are TGTGCCAGCACCGGGGTCGGGGATACGCAGTATTTT.

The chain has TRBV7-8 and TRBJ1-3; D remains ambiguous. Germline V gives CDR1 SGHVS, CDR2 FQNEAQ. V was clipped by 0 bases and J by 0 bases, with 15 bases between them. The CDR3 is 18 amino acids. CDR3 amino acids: CASSLARWIRRSGNTIYF. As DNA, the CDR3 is TGTGCCAGCAGCTTAGCGCGGTGGATTCGACGCTCTGGAAACACCATATATTTT.

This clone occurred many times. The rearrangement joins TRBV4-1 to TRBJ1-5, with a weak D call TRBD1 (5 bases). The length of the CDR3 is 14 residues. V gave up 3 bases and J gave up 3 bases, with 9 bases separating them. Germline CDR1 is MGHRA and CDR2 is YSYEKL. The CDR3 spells CASSQLGLNQPQHF. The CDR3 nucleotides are TGCGCCAGCAGCCAGCTGGGACTCAATCAGCCCCAGCATTTT.

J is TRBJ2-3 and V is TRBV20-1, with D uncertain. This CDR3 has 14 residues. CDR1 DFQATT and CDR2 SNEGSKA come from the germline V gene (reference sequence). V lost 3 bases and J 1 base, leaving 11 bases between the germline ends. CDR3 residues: CSASPDGGTDTQYF. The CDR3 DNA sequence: TGCAGTGCTAGTCCGGATGGAGGCACAGATACGCAGTATTTT.

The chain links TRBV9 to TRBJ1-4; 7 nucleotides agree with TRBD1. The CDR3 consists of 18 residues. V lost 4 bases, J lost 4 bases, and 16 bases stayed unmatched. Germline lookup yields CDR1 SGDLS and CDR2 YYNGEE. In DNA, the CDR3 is TGTGCCAGCAGCCCCTCCAGACAGGGCGTATCCCTTAATGAAAAACTGTTTTTT. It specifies CASSPSRQGVSLNEKLFF.

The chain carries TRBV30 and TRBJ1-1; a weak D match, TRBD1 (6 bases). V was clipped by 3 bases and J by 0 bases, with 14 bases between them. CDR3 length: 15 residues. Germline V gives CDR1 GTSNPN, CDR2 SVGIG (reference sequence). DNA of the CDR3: TGTGCCTGGAGGGAAACCGGGACAATGAACACTGAAGCTTTCTTT. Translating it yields CAWRETGTMNTEAFF.

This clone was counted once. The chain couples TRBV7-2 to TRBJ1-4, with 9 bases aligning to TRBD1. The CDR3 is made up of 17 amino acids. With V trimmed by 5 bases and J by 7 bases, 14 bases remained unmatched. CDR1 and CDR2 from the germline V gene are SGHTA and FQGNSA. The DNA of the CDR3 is TGTGCCAGCAGCCCTCGGGCGGGACAGGGATTGTTTGAAAAACTGTTTTTT. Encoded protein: CASSPRAGQGLFEKLFF.

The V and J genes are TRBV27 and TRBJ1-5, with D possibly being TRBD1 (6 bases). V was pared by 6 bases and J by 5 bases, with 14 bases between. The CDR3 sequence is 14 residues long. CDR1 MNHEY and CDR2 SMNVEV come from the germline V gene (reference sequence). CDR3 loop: CASSRGQGDQPQHF. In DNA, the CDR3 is TGTGCCAGCAGCCGGGGACAAGGAGATCAGCCCCAGCATTTT.

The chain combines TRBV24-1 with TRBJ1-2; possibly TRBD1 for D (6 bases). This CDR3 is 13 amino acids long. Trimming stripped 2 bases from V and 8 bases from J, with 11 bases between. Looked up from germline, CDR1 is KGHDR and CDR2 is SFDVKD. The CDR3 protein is CATSDSTGYGYTF. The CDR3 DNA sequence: TGTGCCACCAGTGATTCTACAGGGTACGGCTACACCTTC.

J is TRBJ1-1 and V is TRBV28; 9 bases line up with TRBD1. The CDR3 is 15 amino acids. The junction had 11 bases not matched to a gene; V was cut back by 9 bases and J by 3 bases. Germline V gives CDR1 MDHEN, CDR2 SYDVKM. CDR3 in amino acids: CASLQGARMDTEAFF. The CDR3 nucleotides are TGTGCCAGTTTACAGGGGGCGCGGATGGACACTGAAGCTTTCTTT.

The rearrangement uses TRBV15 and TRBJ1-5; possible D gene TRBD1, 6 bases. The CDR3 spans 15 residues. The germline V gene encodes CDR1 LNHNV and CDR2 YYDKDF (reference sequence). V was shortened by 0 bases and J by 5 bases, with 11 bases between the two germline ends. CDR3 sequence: CATSREAGADQPQHF. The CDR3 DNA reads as TGTGCCACCAGCAGAGAGGCGGGGGCCGATCAGCCCCAGCATTTT.

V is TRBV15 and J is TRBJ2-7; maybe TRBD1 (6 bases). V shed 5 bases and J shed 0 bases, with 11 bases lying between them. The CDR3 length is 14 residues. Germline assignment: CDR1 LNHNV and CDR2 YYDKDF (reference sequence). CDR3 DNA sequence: TGTGCCACCAGCGCCGACAGGTTCTCCTACGAGCAGTACTTC. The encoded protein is CATSADRFSYEQYF. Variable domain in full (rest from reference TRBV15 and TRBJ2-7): DAMVIQNPRYQVTQFGKPVTLSCSQTLNHNVMYWYQQKSSQAPKLLFHYYDKDFNNEADTPDNFQSRRPNTSFCFLDIRSPGLGDTAMYLCATSADRFSYEQYFGPGTRLTVT.